The 11 T cell receptor beta chains in this list originate from one sample, sequenced in a study of T cells in Graves' hyperthyroidism and ophthalmopathy. From RNA transcripts, TCR beta CDR3 regions were amplified. During a first-round RT-PCR of the TCR CDR3, the HTBI primer set was used. TCRdb fed the multiplex PCR reads into MiXCR, producing one record per CDR3 protein. Of approximately 360,000 distinct CDR3 sequences listed, 15% to 19% were seen once; the top ten hold 25% to 35%. What was sequenced was blood. These receptors were obtained from a woman between 18 and 30 years old with Graves' hyperthyroidism that later progressed to Graves' ophthalmopathy.

This clonotype was detected many times. CDR3 bases: TGTGCCAGCAGCCAGGCGGGGACAGACCAAGAGACCCAGTACTTC. Its protein is CASSQAGTDQETQYF. The V gene is TRBV3-1, the J gene TRBJ2-5; tentatively, D is TRBD1 (7 bases). Trimming took 3 bases from V and 0 from J, leaving 11 bases between them. Germline CDR1 LGHDT, CDR2 YNNKEL (reference sequence). The CDR3 has 15 amino acids.

This clonotype showed up many times. This chain joins TRBV18 and TRBJ2-1, with 7 bases fitting TRBD2. Germline V gene data show CDR1 as KGHSH and CDR2 as LQKENI. The V segment lost 1 base and the J segment 7 bases; nucleotides outside the gene matches: 7. CDR3 length: 15 residues. The CDR3 is CASSPLATSSNEQFF. Written as DNA, the CDR3 is TGTGCCAGCTCACCACTGGCGACTAGCTCTAATGAGCAGTTCTTC.

This clonotype came up many times. The J gene is TRBJ1-1, the V gene TRBV6-5, with D possibly TRBD1 on 5 matching bases. From germline, CDR1 is MNHEY and CDR2 SVGAGI. Trimming stripped 2 bases from V and 3 bases from J, with 13 bases between. The CDR3 loop spans 15 amino acids. The CDR3 loop reads CASSYGGRSDTEAFF. DNA of the CDR3: TGTGCCAGCAGTTACGGGGGTAGGTCGGACACTGAAGCTTTCTTT.

This sequence joins TRBV24-1 and TRBJ2-1, with TRBD2 matching over 7 bases. Trimming took 5 bases from V and 3 from J; bases not matched to a gene: 3. CDR1 and CDR2 from the germline V gene are KGHDR and SFDVKD. The CDR3 totals 14 residues. CDR3 region: CATSALADYNEQFF. The CDR3 coding sequence is TGTGCCACCAGTGCCCTAGCGGACTACAATGAGCAGTTCTTC.

On this clonotype itself: A read error may produce the germline difference seen at one junction end. The chain couples TRBV11-1 to TRBJ2-2; possible D gene TRBD2, 6 bases. Germline CDR1 reads SGHAT; CDR2 reads FQDESV (reference sequence). CDR3 length equals 16 residues. CDR3 coding DNA: TGTGCCGGCAGCTTAGCGGAGGGACTTTACACCGGGGAGCTGTTTTTT. Translated: CAGSLAEGLYTGELFF.

The rearrangement uses TRBV5-1 and TRBJ1-4; D ambiguous. With 1 base removed from V and 5 bases from J, the gap between germline ends came to 15 bases. Germline assignment: CDR1 SGHRS and CDR2 YFSETQ. The CDR3 runs to 16 residues. This CDR3 reads CASSLTTGPDNEKLFF. CDR3 coding DNA: TGCGCCAGCAGCTTGACAACCGGGCCTGACAATGAAAAACTGTTTTTT.

This clonotype was counted ten times or more. Here the CDR3 DNA reads TGTGCCAGCAGCCTCGGACTAGCGGCCACCTACGAGCAGTACTTC. Protein sequence: CASSLGLAATYEQYF. The chain has TRBV3-1 and TRBJ2-7; 10 bases align to TRBD2. The CDR3 has 15 amino acids. The germline gives CDR1 LGHDT, CDR2 YNNKEL (reference sequence). V shed 4 bases and J 2 bases; nucleotides not matched to a gene: 5.

At least ten counts were recorded for this clonotype. The J gene is TRBJ2-2, the V gene TRBV2, with 7 bases lining up with TRBD1. V lost 2 bases, J lost 0 bases, and 3 bases stayed unmatched. There are 16 residues in the CDR3. CDR1 SNHLY and CDR2 FYNNEI come from the germline V gene. The CDR3 DNA reads as TGTGCCAGCAGTGAATCTGGGACAGCGAACACCGGGGAGCTGTTTTTT. Translation: CASSESGTANTGELFF.

This clonotype showed up many times. The J gene is TRBJ1-1, the V gene TRBV12-3 or TRBV12-4, with a weak D call TRBD1 (6 bases). V lost 7 bases and J lost 1, with 13 bases in between. This CDR3 spans 14 amino acids. CDR3 in DNA: TGTGCCAGCAACTTACAGGGCCCGAACACTGAAGCTTTCTTT. Translating gives CASNLQGPNTEAFF.

Remarks on this clonotype: This may be a read error: a much more frequent sequence differs by one nucleotide. This rearrangement joins TRBV27 to TRBJ2-3; D remains unclear. Germline V gene data show CDR1 as MNHEY and CDR2 as SMNVEV (reference sequence). The CDR3 is made up of 14 amino acids. The CDR3 DNA sequence: TGTGCCCGCAGTTTTATGTCGGCCACAGATACGCAGTATTTT. Protein: CARSFMSATDTQYF.

This clonotype was counted ten times or more. The chain has TRBV6-2 or TRBV6-3 and TRBJ2-7; D is perhaps TRBD2 (5 bases). V was trimmed by 0 bases and J by 5 bases, leaving 11 bases between them. Germline V gene data show CDR1 as MNHEY and CDR2 as SVGEGT. The CDR3 length is 14 residues. The CDR3 DNA follows: TGTGCCAGCAGTTACTCCCAGGAGGCGAACGAGCAGTACTTC. Translating gives CASSYSQEANEQYF.